This T cell receptor (beta chain) was captured by sequencing in a study of vaccination and CD4 T cells after COVID-19. Study summary: Convalescent patients gave post-COVID blood a median about 100 days post-diagnosis, range 35 to 161.

Points from the study as a whole: Early post-infection timepoints were not included, and relatively few convalescent patients were studied. Median reactive clonotypes, those recognizing SARS-CoV-2, rose from around 21 to 38, not significantly.

All positive PCR tests were dated between March and December 2020, predating US Alpha, Beta and Delta variants. V lost 5 bases and J 6 bases, leaving 15 bases between the germline ends. The CDR3 runs to 13 residues. Germline CDR1 reads DFQATT; CDR2 reads SNEGSKA (reference sequence). On this clonotype: Its antigen is not known.

TCRdb independently ran MiXCR on the PCR reads; one entry per CDR3 protein. Among tens of thousands of distinct CDR3 sequences listed, around three fifths were seen once. The source is a human donor who had recovered from COVID-19. The sample here was CD4+ T cells from blood, taken before SARS-CoV-2 vaccination. The chain uses TRBV20-1 and TRBJ2-3, with a possible D match to TRBD2 (5 bases). CDR3 region: CSAGPSRFDTQYF. The DNA of the CDR3 is TGCAGTGCTGGACCTAGCAGGTTCGATACGCAGTATTTT.